The 17 T cell receptor beta chains in this list originate from one sample, sequenced in a study of blood T cell repertoires in COVID-19. Profiling relied on immunoSEQ multiplex PCR, and the TCRdb table lists in-frame clones only, not all of them. The sample lists tens of thousands of clones, roughly 89% occurring once. Sequenced sample: peripheral blood. Source of these receptors: a human donor in a cohort sampled during active COVID-19.

This clone has a single count. The chain has TRBV29-1 and TRBJ1-2, with D hard to call. V was trimmed by 3 bases and J by 0 bases, leaving 11 bases between them. This CDR3 is built from 14 residues. Germline V gene lookup returns CDR1 SQVTM and CDR2 ANQGSEA. The CDR3 DNA sequence: TGCAGCGTTGATAGAGCCCAAGCTAACTATGGCTACACCTTC. Encoded protein: CSVDRAQANYGYTF.

The chain is built from TRBV6-5 and TRBJ2-1; D is possibly TRBD1 (6 bases). V was cut by 6 bases and J by 6 bases, with 12 bases left in between. CDR1 MNHEY and CDR2 SVGAGI come from the germline V gene. The CDR3 is 13 residues long. The CDR3 DNA reads TGTGCCAGCAGCAGGGGCGCTGGCAATGAGCAGTTCTTC. Its translation is CASSRGAGNEQFF.

The chain joins TRBV20-1 to TRBJ1-2; 7 bases agree with TRBD1. Germline V gives CDR1 DFQATT, CDR2 SNEGSKA (reference sequence). Unmatched junction bases numbered 4, after V lost 6 bases and J lost 6 bases. CDR3 size: 11 residues. This chain's CDR3 is CSAPGTDGYTF. CDR3 nucleotides: TGCAGTGCCCCGGGGACAGATGGCTACACCTTC.

This clone was seen a handful of times. The chain joins TRBV6-6 to TRBJ1-1; D unresolved. The CDR3 is 12 residues long. CDR1 is MNHNY, CDR2 SVGAGI, per germline (reference sequence). Trimming took 6 bases from V and 4 from J, leaving 9 bases between them. CDR3 nucleotides: TGTGCCAGCAGGGGCGCGAGCACTGAAGCTTTCTTT. It is translated as CASRGASTEAFF.

V usage is TRBV11-3 and J usage is TRBJ2-5; D remains unclear. CDR1 SGHNT and CDR2 YENEEA come from the germline V gene. V lost 2 bases, J lost 1 base, and 8 bases lay in between. There are 14 residues in the CDR3. CDR3 region: CASSLLAVQETQYF. The CDR3 bases are TGTGCCAGCAGCTTACTTGCGGTCCAAGAGACCCAGTACTTC. The full variable domain, rest sourced from reference TRBV11-3 and TRBJ2-5, is EAGVVQSPRYKIIEKKQPVAFWCNPISGHNTLYWYLQNLGQGPELLIRYENEEAVDDSQLPKDRFSAERLKGVDSTLKIQPAELGDSAVYLCASSLLAVQETQYFGPGTRLLVL.

This sequence joins TRBV24-1 and TRBJ2-1; 9 bases line up with TRBD1. Germline assignment: CDR1 KGHDR and CDR2 SFDVKD. The junction had 10 bases not matched to a gene; V was cut back by 8 bases and J by 6 bases. The CDR3 length is 15 residues. CDR3 in amino acids: CATTGGTGRTNEQFF. The CDR3 DNA is TGTGCCACCACAGGAGGGACAGGGAGGACCAATGAGCAGTTCTTC.

V is TRBV10-3 and J is TRBJ1-5; TRBD1 matches 8 bases. The CDR3 is made up of 13 amino acids. Unmatched junction bases numbered 0, after V lost 4 bases and J lost 4 bases. The V gene's germline CDR1 is ENHRY and CDR2 SYGVKD. The CDR3 region is CAISGTGNQPQHF. The CDR3 DNA follows: TGTGCCATCAGTGGGACAGGGAATCAGCCCCAGCATTTT.

On this clone: Other nucleotide sequences in the sample specify the same CDR3. The V and J genes are TRBV19 and TRBJ1-5; no firm D call. This CDR3 comprises 13 residues. Trimming took 1 base from V and 5 from J, leaving 6 bases between them. Germline lookup yields CDR1 LNHDA and CDR2 SQIVND (reference sequence). The CDR3 region has the DNA TGTGCCAGTAGTATAGGACGGGATCAGCCCCAGCATTTT. Amino acid sequence: CASSIGRDQPQHF.

The chain is built from TRBV9 and TRBJ2-1; the D gene is possibly TRBD1 (6 bases). Per germline, CDR1 SGDLS and CDR2 YYNGEE. The CDR3 consists of 16 residues. Trimming took 3 bases from V and 7 from J, leaving 20 bases between them. CDR3 DNA sequence: TGTGCCAGCAGCGCAATCAGGGGAAACTTTAGGAATGAGCAGTTCTTC. It translates to CASSAIRGNFRNEQFF.

This clone has a handful of counts. The chain combines TRBV25-1 with TRBJ1-2; no reliable D call. The CDR3 is 15 residues long. The germline CDR1 and CDR2 sequences are MGHDK and SYGVNS. Trimming left V 1 base short and J 2 bases short, with 11 bases between. The CDR3 sequence: CASSEFPGSNYGYTF. In DNA form, the CDR3 reads TGTGCCAGCAGTGAATTCCCCGGGTCCAACTATGGCTACACCTTC.

The DNA of the CDR3 is TGTGCCAGTAGTTCCCGGACAGACGGCTACACCTTC. Protein product: CASSSRTDGYTF. V and J are TRBV19 and TRBJ1-2; D is perhaps TRBD1 (6 bases). From germline, CDR1 is LNHDA and CDR2 SQIVND (reference sequence). Trimming removed 5 bases from V and 8 bases from J, with 12 bases in between. The CDR3 length is 12 residues.

The gene calls are TRBV10-3 and TRBJ2-7, with D possibly being TRBD2 (6 bases). The ends were cut back, 3 bases at V and 0 bases at J, with 18 bases in the middle. The length of the CDR3 is 17 residues. Per the germline V gene, CDR1 is ENHRY and CDR2 is SYGVKD. The CDR3 here is CAISDSGSSGSSYEQYF. The CDR3 DNA sequence: TGTGCCATCAGTGACTCAGGTAGTAGCGGAAGCTCCTACGAGCAGTACTTC.

This rearrangement joins TRBV29-1 to TRBJ2-7, with D possibly TRBD1 on 6 matching bases. CDR3 length equals 13 residues. Per germline, CDR1 SQVTM and CDR2 ANQGSEA. V dropped 7 bases and J dropped 0 bases, with 13 bases sitting between them. The CDR3 protein is CSALDSLSYEQYV. CDR3 coding DNA: TGCAGCGCACTGGACAGTCTCTCCTACGAGCAGTACGTC.

V is TRBV29-1 and J is TRBJ2-1; 7 nucleotides align to TRBD1. From germline, CDR1 is SQVTM and CDR2 ANQGSEA. With V trimmed by 4 bases and J by 6 bases, 6 bases remained unmatched. This CDR3 has 13 residues. This CDR3 reads CSVASRGINEQFF. CDR3 DNA sequence: TGCAGCGTTGCCTCCAGGGGGATCAATGAGCAGTTCTTC.

V gene TRBV7-8 combines with J gene TRBJ1-6; D uncertain. The CDR3 has 15 amino acids. The V end was cut by 1 base, the J end by 7 bases, with 11 bases between. CDR1 is SGHVS and CDR2 is FQNEAQ in the germline V gene. CDR3 residues: CASSLVSGGNSPLHF. In DNA form, the CDR3 reads TGTGCCAGCAGCTTAGTGTCAGGTGGCAATTCACCCCTCCACTTT.

The CDR3 reads CASSISGSTYEQYF. In DNA form, the CDR3 reads TGTGCCAGTAGTATCTCGGGGTCTACCTACGAGCAGTACTTC. The chain carries TRBV19 and TRBJ2-7; tentative D call: TRBD2 (5 bases). Germline V CDR1 and CDR2: LNHDA, SQIVND (reference sequence). The CDR3 runs 14 residues. Trimming left V 3 bases short and J 2 bases short, with 11 bases between.

The rearrangement joins TRBV7-3 to TRBJ2-5, with D possibly TRBD2 on 6 matching bases. The CDR3 has 15 residues. Trimming removed 3 bases from V and 5 bases from J, with 16 bases in between. In germline, CDR1 is SGHTA, CDR2 FQGTGA. As DNA, the CDR3 is TGTGCCAGCAGCTTGGGAGCGGGCCTGCGGGAGACCCAGTACTTC. This gives the protein CASSLGAGLRETQYF. The whole variable domain, filled in from reference TRBV7-3 and TRBJ2-5, reads GAGVSQTPSNKVTEKGKYVELRCDPISGHTALYWYRQSLGQGPEFLIYFQGTGAADDSGLPNDRFFAVRPEGSVSTLKIQRTERGDSAVYLCASSLGAGLRETQYFGPGTRLLVL.